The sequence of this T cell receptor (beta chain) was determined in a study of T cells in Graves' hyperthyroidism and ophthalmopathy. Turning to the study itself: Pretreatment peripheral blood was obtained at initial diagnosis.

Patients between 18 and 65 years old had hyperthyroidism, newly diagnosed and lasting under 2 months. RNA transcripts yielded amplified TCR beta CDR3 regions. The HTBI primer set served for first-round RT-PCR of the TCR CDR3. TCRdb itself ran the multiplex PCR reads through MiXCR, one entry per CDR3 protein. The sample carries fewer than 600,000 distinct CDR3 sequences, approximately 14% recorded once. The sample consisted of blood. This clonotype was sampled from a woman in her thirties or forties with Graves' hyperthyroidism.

Written as DNA, the CDR3 is TGTGCCAGCAGTGGGACTAGCGGGACTCAGAAAAACATTCAGTACTTC. Translating it yields CASSGTSGTQKNIQYF. V usage is TRBV12-3 or TRBV12-4 and J usage is TRBJ2-4; the match to TRBD2 covers 13 bases. The V gene end was trimmed by 5 bases and the J gene end by 4 bases; junction bases not matched to a gene: 5. CDR3 size: 16 residues.